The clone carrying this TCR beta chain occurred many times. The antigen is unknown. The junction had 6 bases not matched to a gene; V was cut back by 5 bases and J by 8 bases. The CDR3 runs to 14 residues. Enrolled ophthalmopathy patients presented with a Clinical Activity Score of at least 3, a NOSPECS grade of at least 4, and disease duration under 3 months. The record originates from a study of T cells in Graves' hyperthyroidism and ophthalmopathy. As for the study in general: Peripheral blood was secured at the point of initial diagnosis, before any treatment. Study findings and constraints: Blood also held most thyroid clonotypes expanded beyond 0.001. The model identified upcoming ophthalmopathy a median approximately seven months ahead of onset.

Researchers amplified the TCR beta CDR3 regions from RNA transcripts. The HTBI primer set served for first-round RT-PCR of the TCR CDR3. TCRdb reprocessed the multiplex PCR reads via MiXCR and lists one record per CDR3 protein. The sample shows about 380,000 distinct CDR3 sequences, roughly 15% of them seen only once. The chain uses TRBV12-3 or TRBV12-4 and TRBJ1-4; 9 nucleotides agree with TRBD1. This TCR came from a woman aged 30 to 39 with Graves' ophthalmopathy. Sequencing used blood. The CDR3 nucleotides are TGTGCCAGCAGTCCGGACAGGGGAGTCGAAAAACTGTTTTTT. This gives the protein CASSPDRGVEKLFF.